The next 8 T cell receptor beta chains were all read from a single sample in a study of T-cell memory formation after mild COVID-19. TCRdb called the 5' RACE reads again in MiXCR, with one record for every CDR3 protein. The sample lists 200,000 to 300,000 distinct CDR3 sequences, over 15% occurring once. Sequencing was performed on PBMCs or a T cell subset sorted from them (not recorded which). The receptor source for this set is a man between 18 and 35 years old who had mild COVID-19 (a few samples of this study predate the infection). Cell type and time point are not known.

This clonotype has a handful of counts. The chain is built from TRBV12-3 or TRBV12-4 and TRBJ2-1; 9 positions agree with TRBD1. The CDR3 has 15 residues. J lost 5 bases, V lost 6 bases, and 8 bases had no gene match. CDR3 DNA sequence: TGTGCCAGCAGCACGGGGGGACAGGGAAACAATGAGCAGTTCTTC. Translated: CASSTGGQGNNEQFF.

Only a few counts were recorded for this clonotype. CDR3 sequence reads: CASSPLGGVGDTQYF. The CDR3 DNA sequence: TGTGCCAGCAGCCCACTGGGCGGGGTCGGAGATACGCAGTATTTT. The V and J genes are TRBV14 and TRBJ2-3, with D possibly being TRBD2 (6 bases). From germline, CDR1 is SGHDN and CDR2 FVKESK. With 4 bases removed from V and 5 bases from J, the gap between germline ends came to 16 bases. The CDR3 totals 15 residues.

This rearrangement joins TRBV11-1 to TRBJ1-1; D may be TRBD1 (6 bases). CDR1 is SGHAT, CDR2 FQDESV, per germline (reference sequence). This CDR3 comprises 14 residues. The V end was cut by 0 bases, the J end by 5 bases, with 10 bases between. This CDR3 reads CASSLARGWTEAFF. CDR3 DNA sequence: TGTGCCAGCAGCTTAGCCAGGGGCTGGACTGAAGCTTTCTTT.

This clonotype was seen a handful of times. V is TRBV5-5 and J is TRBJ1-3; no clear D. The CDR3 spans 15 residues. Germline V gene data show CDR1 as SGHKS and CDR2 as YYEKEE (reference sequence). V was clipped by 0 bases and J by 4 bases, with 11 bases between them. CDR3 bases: TGTGCCAGCAGCTTGGACCCGGGTTGGGGAAACACCATATATTTT. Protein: CASSLDPGWGNTIYF.

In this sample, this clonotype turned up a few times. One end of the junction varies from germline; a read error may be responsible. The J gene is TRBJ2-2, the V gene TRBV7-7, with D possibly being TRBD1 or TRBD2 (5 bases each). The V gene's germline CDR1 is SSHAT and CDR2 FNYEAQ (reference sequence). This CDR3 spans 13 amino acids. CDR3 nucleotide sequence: TGTGCTAGCATCTTAGGGACGCCCGGGGAGCTGTTTTTT. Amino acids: CASILGTPGELFF.

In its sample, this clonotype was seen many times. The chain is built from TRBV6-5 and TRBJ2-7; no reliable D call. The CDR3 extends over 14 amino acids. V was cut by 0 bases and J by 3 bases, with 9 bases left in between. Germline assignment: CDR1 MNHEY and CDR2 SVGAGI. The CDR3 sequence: CASSYSQVLYEQYF. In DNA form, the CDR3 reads TGTGCCAGCAGTTACTCTCAGGTCCTCTACGAGCAGTACTTC.

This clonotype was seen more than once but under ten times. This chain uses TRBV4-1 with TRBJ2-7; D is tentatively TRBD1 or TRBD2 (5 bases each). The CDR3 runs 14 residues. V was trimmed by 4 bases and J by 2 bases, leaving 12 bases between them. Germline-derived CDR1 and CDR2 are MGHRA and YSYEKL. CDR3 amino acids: CASSRPGQPYEQYF. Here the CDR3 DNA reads TGCGCCAGCAGCCGCCCGGGGCAACCCTACGAGCAGTACTTC.

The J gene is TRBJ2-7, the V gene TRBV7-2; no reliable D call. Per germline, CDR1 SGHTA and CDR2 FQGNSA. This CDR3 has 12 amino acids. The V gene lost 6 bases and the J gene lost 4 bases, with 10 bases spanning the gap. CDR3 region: CASSVLWYEQYF. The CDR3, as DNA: TGTGCCAGCAGTGTTCTTTGGTACGAGCAGTACTTC.